This T cell receptor (beta chain) was sequenced for a study of shared clonotypes between healthy human individuals. Study at large: Researchers assigned three CD4 naive, three CD4 memory, two CD8 naive and one CD8 memory plate to each donor. Study results and limitations: Apart from blood, nothing was sampled; tissue repertoires likely differ. Among donors, clonotype sharing was expected to be affected by sequencing depth.

Cells designated naive CD8 were CD45RO-negative and were positively selected for CCR7, with terminally differentiated effector memory CD45RA+ cells excluded. CDR3 length: 15 amino acids. Trimming took 6 bases from V and 6 from J; bases not matched to a gene: 7. Germline lookup yields CDR1 SNHLY and CDR2 FYNNEI. For this clone: Its specificity is not known.

For sorted subsets, approximately 200 ng DNA per replicate equaled 33,000 or so T cell genomes. The protocol was immunoSEQ multiplex PCR, while the TCRdb copy is restricted to in-frame clones and leaves out a portion. The repertoire holds about 820,000 clones, 85% to 95% seen once, with nearly 25% in the top ten. This TCR was sampled from a man younger than 45 in good health. V and J are TRBV2 and TRBJ2-1, with 11 nucleotides matching TRBD2. Sequencing input: naive CD8+ T cells sorted from blood. This CDR3 is CASRALLAGANEQFF. The DNA of the CDR3 is TGTGCCAGCAGAGCTTTACTAGCGGGAGCCAATGAGCAGTTCTTC.